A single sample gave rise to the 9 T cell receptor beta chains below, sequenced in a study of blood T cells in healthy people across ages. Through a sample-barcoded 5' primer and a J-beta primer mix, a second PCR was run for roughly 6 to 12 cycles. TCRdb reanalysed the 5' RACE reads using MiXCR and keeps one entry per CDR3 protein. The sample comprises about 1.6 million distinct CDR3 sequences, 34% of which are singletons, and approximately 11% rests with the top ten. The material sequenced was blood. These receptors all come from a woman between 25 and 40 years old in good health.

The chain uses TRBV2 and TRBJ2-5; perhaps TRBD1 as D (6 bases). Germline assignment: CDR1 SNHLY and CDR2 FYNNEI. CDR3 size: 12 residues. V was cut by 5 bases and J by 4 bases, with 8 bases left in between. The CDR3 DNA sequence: TGTGCCAGCAGTTGGGACACAGAGACCCAGTACTTC. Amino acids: CASSWDTETQYF.

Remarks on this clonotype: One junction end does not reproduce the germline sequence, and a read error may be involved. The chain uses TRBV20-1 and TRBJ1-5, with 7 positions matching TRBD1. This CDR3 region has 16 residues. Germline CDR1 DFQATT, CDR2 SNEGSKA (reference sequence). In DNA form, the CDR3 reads TGCAGTGCTAGAGATCCGACAGGGCCATACAATCAACCCCAGCATTTT. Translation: CSARDPTGPYNQPQHF.

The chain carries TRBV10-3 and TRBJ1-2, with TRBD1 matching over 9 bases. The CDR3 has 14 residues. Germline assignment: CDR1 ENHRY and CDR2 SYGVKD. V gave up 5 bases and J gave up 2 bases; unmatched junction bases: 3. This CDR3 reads CAISTGGANYGYTF. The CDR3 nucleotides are TGTGCCATCAGTACAGGGGGCGCAAACTATGGCTACACCTTC.

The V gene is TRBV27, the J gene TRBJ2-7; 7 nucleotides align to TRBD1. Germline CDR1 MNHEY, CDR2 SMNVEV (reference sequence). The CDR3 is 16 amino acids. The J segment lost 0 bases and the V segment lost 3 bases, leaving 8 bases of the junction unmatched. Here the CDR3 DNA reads TGTGCCAGCAGTTTTACCAGGCGACAGGGCTCCTACGAGCAGTACTTC. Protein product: CASSFTRRQGSYEQYF.

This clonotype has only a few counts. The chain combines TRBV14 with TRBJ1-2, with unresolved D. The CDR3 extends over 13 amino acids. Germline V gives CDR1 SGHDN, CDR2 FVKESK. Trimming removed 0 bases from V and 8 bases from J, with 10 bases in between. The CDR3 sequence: CASSQEGGLGYTF. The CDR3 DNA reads TGTGCCAGCAGCCAAGAAGGCGGGTTAGGCTACACCTTC.

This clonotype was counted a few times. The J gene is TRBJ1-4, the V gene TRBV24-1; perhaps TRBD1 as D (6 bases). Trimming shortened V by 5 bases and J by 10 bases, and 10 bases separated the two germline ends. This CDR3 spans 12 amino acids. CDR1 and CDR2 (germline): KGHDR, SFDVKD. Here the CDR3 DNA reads TGTGCCACCAGTGTACAGGGCGGAAAACTGTTTTTT. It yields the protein CATSVQGGKLFF.

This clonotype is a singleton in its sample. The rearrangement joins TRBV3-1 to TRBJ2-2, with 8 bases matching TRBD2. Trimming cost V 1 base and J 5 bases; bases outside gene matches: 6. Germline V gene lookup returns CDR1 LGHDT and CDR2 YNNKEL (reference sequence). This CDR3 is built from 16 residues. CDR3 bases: TGTGCCAGCAGCCAAGGAGCGGGGGCATCTACCGGGGAGCTGTTTTTT. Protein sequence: CASSQGAGASTGELFF. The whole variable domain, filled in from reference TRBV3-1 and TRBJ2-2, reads DTAVSQTPKYLVTQMGNDKSIKCEQNLGHDTMYWYKQDSKKFLKIMFSYNNKELIINETVPNRFSPKSPDKAHLNLHINSLELGDSAVYFCASSQGAGASTGELFFGEGSRLTVL.

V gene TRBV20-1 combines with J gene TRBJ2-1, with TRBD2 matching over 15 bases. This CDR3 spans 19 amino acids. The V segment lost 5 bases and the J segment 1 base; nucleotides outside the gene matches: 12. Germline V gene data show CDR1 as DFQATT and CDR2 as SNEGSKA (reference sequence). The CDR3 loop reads CSAAIRTSGRAESYNEQFF. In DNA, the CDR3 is TGCAGTGCTGCCATTAGGACTAGCGGGAGGGCTGAGTCCTACAATGAGCAGTTCTTC.

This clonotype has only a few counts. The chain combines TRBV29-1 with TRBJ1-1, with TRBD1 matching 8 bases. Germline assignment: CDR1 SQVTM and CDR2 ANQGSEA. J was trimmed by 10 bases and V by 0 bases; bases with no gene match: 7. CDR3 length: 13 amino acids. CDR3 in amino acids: CSVEETGVERAFF. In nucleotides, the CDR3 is TGCAGCGTTGAAGAGACAGGGGTGGAAAGAGCTTTCTTT.